The clone carrying this TCR beta chain was found a few times. Its specificity is unknown. The sample comes from a study of T-cell reconstitution after alpha-beta-depleted transplantation in children. Whole-study findings and limits: In some patients, recipient T cells and intrathymic progenitors surviving conditioning explained high day-60 diversity. One year post-transplant, T-cell counts and diversity were largely derived from T cells produced anew.

The CDR3 is 15 amino acids. V gave up 0 bases and J gave up 5 bases; unmatched junction bases: 10. The germline V gene has CDR1 DFQATT and CDR2 SNEGSKA (reference sequence). Library preparation (for TCRbeta) was performed with unique molecular identifiers. TCRdb itself ran the PCR reads through MiXCR, one entry per CDR3 protein. The profile covers hundreds of thousands of distinct CDR3 sequences, with 10% to 15% appearing a single time and over 2% taken by the ten largest. The V gene is TRBV20-1, the J gene TRBJ2-7; TRBD1 aligns across 7 bases. The TCR comes from a male patient under 18 who had a stem cell transplant for acute myeloid leukemia, so the T cells may come from the graft donor. The sample in question was PBMCs, mostly from graft donor cells, obtained 360 days after TCRalphabeta/CD19-depleted stem cell transplant. The CDR3 region is CSARDQEGAINEQYF. CDR3 DNA sequence: TGCAGTGCTAGAGATCAAGAGGGGGCGATTAACGAGCAGTACTTC.